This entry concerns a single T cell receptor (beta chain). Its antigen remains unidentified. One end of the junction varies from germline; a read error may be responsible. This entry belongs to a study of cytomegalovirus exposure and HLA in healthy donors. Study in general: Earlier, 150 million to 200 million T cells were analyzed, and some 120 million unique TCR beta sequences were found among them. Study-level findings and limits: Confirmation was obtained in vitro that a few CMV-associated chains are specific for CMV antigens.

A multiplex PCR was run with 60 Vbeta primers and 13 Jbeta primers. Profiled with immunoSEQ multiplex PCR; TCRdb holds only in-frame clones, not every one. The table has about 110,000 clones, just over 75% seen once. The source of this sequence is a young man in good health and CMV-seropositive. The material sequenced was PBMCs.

This CDR3 reads CVSSRVVRTEAFF. The CDR3, as DNA: TGTGTCAGCAGCCGGGTGGTACGCACTGAAGCTTTCTTT. The chain uses TRBV7-2 and TRBJ1-1, with D unresolved. The CDR3 sequence is 13 residues long. Germline CDR1 SGHTA, CDR2 FQGNSA.